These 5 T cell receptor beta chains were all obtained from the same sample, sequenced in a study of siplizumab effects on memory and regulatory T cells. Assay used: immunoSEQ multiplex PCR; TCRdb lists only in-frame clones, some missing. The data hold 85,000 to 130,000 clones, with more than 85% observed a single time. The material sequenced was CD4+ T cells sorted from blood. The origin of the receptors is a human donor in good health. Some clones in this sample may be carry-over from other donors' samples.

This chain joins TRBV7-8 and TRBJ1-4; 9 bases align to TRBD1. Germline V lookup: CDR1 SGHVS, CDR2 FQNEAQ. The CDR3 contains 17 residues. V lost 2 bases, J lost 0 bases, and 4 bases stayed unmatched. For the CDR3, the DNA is TGTGCCAGCAGCTTAAACAGGGGGCCTACAACTAATGAAAAACTGTTTTTT. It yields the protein CASSLNRGPTTNEKLFF.

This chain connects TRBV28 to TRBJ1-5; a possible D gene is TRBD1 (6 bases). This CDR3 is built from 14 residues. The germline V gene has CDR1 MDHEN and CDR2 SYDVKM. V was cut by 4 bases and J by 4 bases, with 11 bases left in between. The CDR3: CASSSGQTNQPQHF. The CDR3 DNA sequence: TGTGCCAGCAGTTCTGGACAGACAAATCAGCCCCAGCATTTT.

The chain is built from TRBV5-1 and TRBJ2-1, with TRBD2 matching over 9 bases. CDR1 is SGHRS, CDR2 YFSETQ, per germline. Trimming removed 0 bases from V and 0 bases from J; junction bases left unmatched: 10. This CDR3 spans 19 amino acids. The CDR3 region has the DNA TGCGCCAGCAGCTTGGCCACAGCGGGAGGACTCATCTCCTACAATGAGCAGTTCTTC. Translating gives CASSLATAGGLISYNEQFF.

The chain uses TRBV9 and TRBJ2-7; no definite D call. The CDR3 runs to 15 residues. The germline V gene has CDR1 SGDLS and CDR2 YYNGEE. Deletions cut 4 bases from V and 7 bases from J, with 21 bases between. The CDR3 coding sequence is TGTGCCAGCAGCCCCCCGGACCTTAGCCTGGGGGAGCAGTACTTC. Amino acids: CASSPPDLSLGEQYF.

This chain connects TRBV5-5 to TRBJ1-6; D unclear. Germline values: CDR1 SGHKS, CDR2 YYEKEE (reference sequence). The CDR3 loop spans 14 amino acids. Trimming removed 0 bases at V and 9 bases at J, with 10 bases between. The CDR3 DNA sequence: TGTGCCAGCAGCTTGGAACGGGTCGGTTCACCCCTCCACTTT. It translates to CASSLERVGSPLHF.